This TCR beta chain was found in a study of shared clonotypes between healthy human individuals. Naive CD8 isolation took CD45RO-negative cells positively selected for CCR7 and excluded terminally differentiated effector memory CD45RA+ cells. Overall study results and limits: Generally, naive subsets (rather than memory subsets) showed larger estimated richness.

The study ran the assay at deep level. Clones were sequenced by immunoSEQ multiplex PCR, and TCRdb holds only the in-frame ones, with some missing. The table includes about 2 million clones, about 94% detected once. The CDR3 totals 16 residues. Looked up from germline, CDR1 is SGHRS and CDR2 is YFSETQ. V lost 2 bases and J 9 bases, leaving 21 bases between the germline ends. A note on this clone: The antigen remains undetermined.

This clonotype was obtained from a man younger than 35 in good health. The specimen was naive CD8+ T cells sorted from blood. The V gene is TRBV5-1, the J gene TRBJ2-1; D may be TRBD1 (6 bases). The CDR3: CASSFTGGAGASEQFF. For the CDR3, the DNA is TGCGCCAGCAGCTTCACGGGTGGGGCAGGGGCGTCTGAGCAGTTCTTC.